The rows below give T cell receptor beta chains drawn from one sample of a study of blood T cell repertoires in COVID-19. Assay used: immunoSEQ multiplex PCR; TCRdb lists only in-frame clones, some missing. The sample lists more than 200,000 clones; around 84% were seen once. Material for sequencing was peripheral blood. These receptors came from a man older than 75 with acute or convalescent COVID-19. The conserved cysteine and the conserved F or W are not part of the CDR3 here. Each record gives: D gene, J gene, V gene, CDR3 protein. The D gene is left open where the match is weak.

d_gene: TRBD1
j_gene: TRBJ1-6
v_gene: TRBV12-3/TRBV12-4
CDR3aa: ASSTDRVGALH

d_gene: NA
j_gene: TRBJ1-6
v_gene: TRBV18
CDR3aa: ASSPNGIYNSPLH

d_gene: TRBD2
j_gene: TRBJ2-2
v_gene: TRBV7-9
CDR3aa: ASTASGPANTGELF

d_gene: NA
j_gene: TRBJ1-1
v_gene: TRBV7-9
CDR3aa: ASTPLGGRNTEAF

d_gene: NA
j_gene: TRBJ2-3
v_gene: TRBV12-3/TRBV12-4
CDR3aa: ASRTGLADTQY

d_gene: TRBD2
j_gene: TRBJ2-1
v_gene: TRBV29-1
CDR3aa: SVGVAGAKNEQF

d_gene: TRBD1
j_gene: TRBJ1-6
v_gene: TRBV6-1
CDR3aa: ASSEATGVSPLH

d_gene: NA
j_gene: TRBJ2-5
v_gene: TRBV28
CDR3aa: ASSFLETQY

d_gene: NA
j_gene: TRBJ2-2
v_gene: TRBV29-1
CDR3aa: SGDRGGTGELF

d_gene: TRBD2
j_gene: TRBJ2-1
v_gene: TRBV5-1
CDR3aa: ASSFGRLNEQF

d_gene: TRBD1
j_gene: TRBJ1-3
v_gene: TRBV3-1/TRBV3-2
CDR3aa: ASSFDRGSGNTIY

d_gene: TRBD1
j_gene: TRBJ2-5
v_gene: TRBV5-1
CDR3aa: ASSVGTGEETQY

d_gene: NA
j_gene: TRBJ1-3
v_gene: TRBV3-1/TRBV3-2
CDR3aa: ASSMNARTDFSGNTIY

d_gene: TRBD1
j_gene: TRBJ2-1
v_gene: TRBV19
CDR3aa: ASSSGTGGSYNEQF

d_gene: NA
j_gene: TRBJ1-4
v_gene: TRBV5-6
CDR3aa: ASSSRRQLNEKLF

d_gene: TRBD1
j_gene: TRBJ2-1
v_gene: TRBV7-6
CDR3aa: ASSRQGSSYNEQF